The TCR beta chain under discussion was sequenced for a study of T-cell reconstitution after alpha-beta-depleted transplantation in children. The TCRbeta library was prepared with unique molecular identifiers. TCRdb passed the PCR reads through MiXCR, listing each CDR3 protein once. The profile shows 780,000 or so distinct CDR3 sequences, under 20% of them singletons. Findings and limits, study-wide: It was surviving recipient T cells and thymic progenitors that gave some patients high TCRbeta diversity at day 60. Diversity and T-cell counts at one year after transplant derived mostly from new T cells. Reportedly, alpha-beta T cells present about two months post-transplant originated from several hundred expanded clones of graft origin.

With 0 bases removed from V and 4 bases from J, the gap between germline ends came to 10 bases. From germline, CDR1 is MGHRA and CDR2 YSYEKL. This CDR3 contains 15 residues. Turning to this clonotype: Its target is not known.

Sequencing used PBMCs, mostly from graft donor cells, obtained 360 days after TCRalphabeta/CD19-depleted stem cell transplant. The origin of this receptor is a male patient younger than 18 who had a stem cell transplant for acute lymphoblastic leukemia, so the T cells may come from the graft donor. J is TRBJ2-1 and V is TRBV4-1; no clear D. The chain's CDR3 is CASSQDDDPYNEQFF. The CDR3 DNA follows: TGCGCCAGCAGCCAAGACGATGACCCATACAATGAGCAGTTCTTC.